Following are 18 T cell receptor beta chains from one sample sequenced in a study of Ad26.COV2.S vaccination and SARS-CoV-2 variants. Treatment of the sample: 19 received Ad26.COV2.S at low or high dose, single or two shots; 5 received placebo; per-sample allocation not given. Specimen acquisition occurred on day 63 following the initial vaccine or placebo injection. Clones were read by immunoSEQ multiplex PCR, and TCRdb kept only the in-frame ones, dropping some. The sample gives hundreds of thousands of clones, roughly 90% of which show up once; under 2% is in the top ten. The sample consisted of peripheral blood, taken in a trial of Ad26.COV2.S vaccine versus placebo. All receptors come from a person aged 18-65 years who received the Ad26.COV2.S COVID-19 vaccine or a placebo.

The chain recombines TRBV7-6 with TRBJ1-4, with 7 bases matching TRBD1. The ends lost 2 bases at V and 6 bases at J; junction bases unmatched: 12. CDR3 size: 17 residues. In germline, CDR1 is SGHVS, CDR2 FNYEAQ. The CDR3 loop reads CASSLRQGGLGDEKLFF. For the CDR3, the DNA is TGTGCCAGCAGCTTACGACAGGGAGGGTTGGGAGATGAAAAACTGTTTTTT.

This sequence joins TRBV19 and TRBJ2-5, with TRBD1 identical over 7 bases. Germline V gene lookup returns CDR1 LNHDA and CDR2 SQIVND (reference sequence). The CDR3 runs to 13 residues. V gave up 4 bases and J gave up 5 bases; unmatched junction bases: 4. The CDR3 sequence: CASSTGGSETQYF. The CDR3 DNA is TGTGCCAGTAGTACAGGGGGATCGGAGACCCAGTACTTC.

This rearrangement joins TRBV28 to TRBJ1-6; D not resolved. The CDR3 extends over 11 amino acids. Germline CDR1 and CDR2: MDHEN and SYDVKM. The ends were cut back, 7 bases at V and 14 bases at J, with 12 bases in the middle. The CDR3 region is CASKVGRALHF. For the CDR3, the DNA is TGTGCCAGCAAAGTAGGGAGAGCCCTCCACTTT.

This clone showed up just once. CDR3 nucleotides: TGTGCCAGCAGTTTTGCAGGGGGTCCCCAGCATTTT. Translation: CASSFAGGPQHF. The rearrangement uses TRBV12-3 or TRBV12-4 and TRBJ1-5, with 7 bases matching TRBD1. The CDR3 length is 12 residues. V dropped 3 bases and J dropped 10; count of bases not matched to a gene: 3.

The chain has TRBV5-1 and TRBJ2-2, with TRBD1 identical over 7 bases. With V trimmed by 5 bases and J by 7 bases, 8 bases remained unmatched. This CDR3 has 14 residues. Germline loops: CDR1 SGHRS, CDR2 YFSETQ. In nucleotides, the CDR3 is TGCGCCAGCAGTTCACAGGGGACAATCGGGGAGCTGTTTTTT. This gives the protein CASSSQGTIGELFF.

In this sample, this clone turned up once. V gene TRBV29-1 combines with J gene TRBJ2-7; 8 nucleotides align to TRBD1. The CDR3 length is 13 residues. Germline V gene sequence: CDR1 SQVTM, CDR2 ANQGSEA. The trim removed 5 bases at V and 1 base at J, leaving 4 bases unmatched. The DNA of the CDR3 is TGCAGCGTTAAGGGACAGGCGTCCTACGAGCAGTACTTC. Amino acid sequence: CSVKGQASYEQYF.

This clone showed up just once. The gene calls are TRBV9 and TRBJ2-7; 9 positions agree with TRBD1. This CDR3 region has 17 residues. Trimming took 4 bases from V and 1 from J; bases not matched to a gene: 12. The germline V gene encodes CDR1 SGDLS and CDR2 YYNGEE. CDR3 nucleotide sequence: TGTGCCAGCAGCCCTTCGGACAGGGGCCTACCTTCCTACGAGCAGTACTTC. It yields the protein CASSPSDRGLPSYEQYF. Variable domain in full (rest from reference TRBV9 and TRBJ2-7): DSGVTQTPKHLITATGQRVTLRCSPRSGDLSVYWYQQSLDQGLQFLIQYYNGEERAKGNILERFSAQQFPDLHSELNLSSLELGDSALYFCASSPSDRGLPSYEQYFGPGTRLTVT.

This sequence joins TRBV10-2 and TRBJ2-7; 9 bases agree with TRBD2. After removal of 3 bases from V and 2 bases from J, the junction contained 8 bases not matched to a gene. This CDR3 region has 16 residues. Germline loops: CDR1 WSHSY, CDR2 SAAADI. CDR3 bases: TGCGCCAGCAGTGACGGTTTGCGGGGGGGCACCTACGAGCAGTACTTC. It is translated as CASSDGLRGGTYEQYF.

This chain links TRBV7-2 with TRBJ1-4; D is undetermined. Germline CDR1 and CDR2: SGHTA and FQGNSA. V was cut by 1 base and J by 1 base, with 7 bases left in between. The CDR3 covers 15 residues. CDR3 DNA: TGTGCCAGCAGCTTAGTCGGTATAACTAATGAAAAACTGTTTTTT. It is translated as CASSLVGITNEKLFF.

This clone was seen just once. The chain has TRBV30 and TRBJ1-5, with D hard to call. V shed 3 bases and J shed 1 base, with 10 bases lying between them. Germline assignment: CDR1 GTSNPN and CDR2 SVGIG (reference sequence). There are 14 residues in the CDR3. In DNA form, the CDR3 reads TGTGCCTGGAGGGCTGGGGTAAGCAATCAGCCCCAGCATTTT. This encodes CAWRAGVSNQPQHF.

The V gene is TRBV5-6, the J gene TRBJ2-3; either TRBD1 or TRBD2 may fit D (5 bases each). Trimming took 5 bases from V and 6 from J, leaving 16 bases between them. The germline V gene encodes CDR1 SGHDT and CDR2 YYEEEE. The CDR3 length is 14 residues. The CDR3 protein is CASSPGPRADTQYF. DNA for the CDR3: TGTGCCAGCAGTCCGGGACCTCGGGCGGATACGCAGTATTTT.

This clone has only one observation. V gene TRBV7-2 combines with J gene TRBJ2-5; 8 nucleotides align to TRBD1. Trimming cost V 6 bases and J 3 bases; bases outside gene matches: 6. This CDR3 contains 14 residues. From germline, CDR1 is SGHTA and CDR2 FQGNSA. The CDR3 is CASSLGTGKETQYF. CDR3 coding DNA: TGTGCCAGCAGTCTCGGGACAGGAAAAGAGACCCAGTACTTC.

CDR3 sequence (DNA): TGTGCCAGTAGTATAACACGGCGACAGTCTTTCGGTTTCAATCAGCCCCAGCATTTT. The encoded protein is CASSITRRQSFGFNQPQHF. The chain uses TRBV19 and TRBJ1-5, with D perhaps matching TRBD1 (5 bases). The CDR3 has 19 residues. The V and J ends lost 2 bases and 3 bases respectively, with 23 bases between them. Germline assignment: CDR1 LNHDA and CDR2 SQIVND (reference sequence). The full variable domain, in which reference TRBV19 and TRBJ1-5 provide the parts outside the CDR3, is DGGITQSPKYLFRKEGQNVTLSCEQNLNHDAMYWYRQDPGQGLRLIYYSQIVNDFQKGDIAEGYSVSREKKESFPLTVTSAQKNPTAFYLCASSITRRQSFGFNQPQHFGDGTRLSIL.

In nucleotides, the CDR3 is TGTGCCAGCAGTTTCACGGACAGATTCCTCTACACCTTC. It translates to CASSFTDRFLYTF. V is TRBV6-5 and J is TRBJ1-2, with TRBD1 as a possible D gene (6 bases). Germline CDR1 is MNHEY and CDR2 is SVGAGI. The CDR3 runs to 13 residues. V lost 4 bases, J lost 10 bases, and 16 bases lay in between.

V usage is TRBV6-5 and J usage is TRBJ1-6, with D unresolved. CDR3 size: 16 residues. Per germline, CDR1 MNHEY and CDR2 SVGAGI. V lost 4 bases, J lost 5 bases, and 15 bases lay in between. CDR3 in amino acids: CASSFSQAVDNSPLHF. The CDR3 bases are TGTGCCAGCAGTTTTTCCCAGGCCGTAGATAATTCACCCCTCCACTTT.

V gene TRBV12-5 combines with J gene TRBJ1-3; 8 nucleotides match TRBD1. Unmatched junction bases numbered 5, after V lost 6 bases and J lost 7 bases. The CDR3 length is 13 residues. Germline-derived CDR1 and CDR2 are LGHNT and FRNRAP. In DNA, the CDR3 is TGTGCTAGTGGACTGGACAGGGCTAACACCATATATTTT. It specifies CASGLDRANTIYF.

The chain carries TRBV7-8 and TRBJ1-2, with D possibly being TRBD1 (6 bases). CDR1 is SGHVS and CDR2 is FQNEAQ in the germline V gene. V dropped 1 base and J dropped 4 bases, with 13 bases sitting between them. There are 15 residues in the CDR3. DNA for the CDR3: TGTGCCAGCAGCTTAGATGCAGGGGCAAGCTATGGCTACACCTTC. This translates into CASSLDAGASYGYTF. Full variable domain (remainder filled in from reference TRBV7-8 and TRBJ1-2): GAGVSQSPRYKVAKRGQDVALRCDPISGHVSLFWYQQALGQGPEFLTYFQNEAQLDKSGLPSDRFFAERPEGSVSTLKIQRTQQEDSAVYLCASSLDAGASYGYTFGSGTRLTVV.

The genes are TRBV28 and TRBJ2-3, with a possible D match to TRBD1 (5 bases). Per germline, CDR1 MDHEN and CDR2 SYDVKM. V was clipped by 4 bases and J by 1 base, with 9 bases between them. This CDR3 has 14 amino acids. CDR3 nucleotides: TGTGCCAGCAGTTCGCTAGGGGGCACAGATACGCAGTATTTT. Translated, it gives CASSSLGGTDTQYF.